Shown below are 7 T cell receptor beta chains from a single sample sequenced in a study of memory CD4+ T cells and cytomegalovirus serostatus. Assay used: immunoSEQ multiplex PCR; TCRdb lists only in-frame clones, some missing. The table has about 39,000 clones, 60% to 85% seen once. Single viable CD3+CD4+CD8-CD45RO+ cells were sorted as the memory CD4+ T cells. Sequences were obtained from memory CD4+ T cells from blood. The receptors come from an adult in good health and CMV-seronegative.

The chain is built from TRBV5-1 and TRBJ2-3; D could derive from TRBD1 or TRBD2 (6 bases each). The CDR3 runs to 16 residues. Germline CDR1 reads SGHRS; CDR2 reads YFSETQ. V lost 3 bases and J lost 0, with 14 bases in between. Here the CDR3 DNA reads TGCGCCAGCAGCTCAGGGGCAGGGACTAGCACAGATACGCAGTATTTT. It specifies CASSSGAGTSTDTQYF.

Only a few counts were recorded for this clone. The chain uses TRBV7-9 and TRBJ1-2, with TRBD1 as a possible D gene (5 bases). Germline V gene lookup returns CDR1 SEHNR and CDR2 FQNEAQ (reference sequence). The CDR3 is made up of 14 amino acids. The V gene lost 1 base and the J gene lost 2 bases, with 8 bases spanning the gap. The CDR3 reads CASSLGGDNYGYTF. The CDR3 DNA reads TGTGCCAGCAGCTTAGGAGGGGACAACTATGGCTACACCTTC. The full variable domain, its missing parts supplied by reference TRBV7-9 and TRBJ1-2, is DTGVSQNPRHKITKRGQNVTFRCDPISEHNRLYWYRQTLGQGPEFLTYFQNEAQLEKSRLLSDRFSAERPKGSFSTLEIQRTEQGDSAMYLCASSLGGDNYGYTFGSGTRLTVV.

The V and J genes are TRBV7-9 and TRBJ2-7; D perhaps matches TRBD2 (6 bases). V lost 0 bases and J 7 bases, leaving 10 bases between the germline ends. The CDR3 spans 13 residues. Germline lookup yields CDR1 SEHNR and CDR2 FQNEAQ (reference sequence). CDR3 residues: CASSLATAGEQYF. CDR3 coding DNA: TGTGCCAGCAGCTTAGCAACGGCGGGGGAGCAGTACTTC. The whole variable domain, remainder taken from reference TRBV7-9 and TRBJ2-7, is DTGVSQNPRHKITKRGQNVTFRCDPISEHNRLYWYRQTLGQGPEFLTYFQNEAQLEKSRLLSDRFSAERPKGSFSTLEIQRTEQGDSAMYLCASSLATAGEQYFGPGTRLTVT.

This sequence joins TRBV25-1 and TRBJ2-5; D possibly corresponds to TRBD2 (5 bases). Germline values: CDR1 MGHDK, CDR2 SYGVNS. Trimming stripped 4 bases from V and 4 bases from J, with 13 bases between. This CDR3 region has 14 residues. CDR3 sequence reads: CASSVTTSTETQYF. The CDR3 region has the DNA TGTGCCAGCAGTGTCACCACTAGTACAGAGACCCAGTACTTC.

The chain has TRBV30 and TRBJ1-3; D possibly corresponds to TRBD1 (6 bases). Germline lookup yields CDR1 GTSNPN and CDR2 SVGIG (reference sequence). With 2 bases removed from V and 2 bases from J, the gap between germline ends came to 10 bases. The length of the CDR3 is 14 residues. The CDR3 nucleotides read TGTGCCTGGAGTCCAAGGGGGGCTGGAAACACCATATATTTT. Translating it yields CAWSPRGAGNTIYF.

The chain combines TRBV4-2 with TRBJ2-5, with D tentatively TRBD2 (6 bases). The germline V gene encodes CDR1 LGHNA and CDR2 YNFKEQ. The V end was cut by 3 bases, the J end by 3 bases, with 11 bases between. This CDR3 is built from 14 residues. The CDR3 coding sequence is TGTGCCAGCAGCCATGGAACGGGGGAAGAGACCCAGTACTTC. Residues: CASSHGTGEETQYF.

A single count supports this clone. V is TRBV13 and J is TRBJ2-3; tentatively, D is TRBD1 or TRBD2 (6 bases each). The CDR3 spans 16 residues. Germline V lookup: CDR1 PRHDT, CDR2 FYEKMQ (reference sequence). Trimming cost V 1 base and J 6 bases, with 17 bases left between them. CDR3 nucleotide sequence: TGTGCCAGCAGCTTAGTGCCGGGGGCCTCCTCCGATACGCAGTATTTT. This encodes CASSLVPGASSDTQYF.